This entry describes one T cell receptor beta chain. Its cognate antigen is unknown. The record originates from a study of neoadjuvant anti-PD-1 for oral cavity cancer. Study at large: Patients without progression received a fourth nivolumab dose around day 43, then surgical resection on days 50-56. Study-level points and caveats: TCR analyses covered only a few patients per response group.

Time point reported: after neoadjuvant nivolumab, at surgical resection. Method: immunoSEQ multiplex PCR; TCRdb's copy keeps in-frame clones and lacks some. The table lists 13,000 to 15,000 clones, 60% to 80% of them singletons. The sequence was collected from a person between 40 and 80 years old with oral cavity squamous cell carcinoma. Sequences were derived from PBMCs, sampled after nivolumab (anti-PD-1) treatment.

CDR3 region: CASSLVPQGVAGEKLFF. DNA of the CDR3: TGCGCCAGCAGCTTGGTGCCACAGGGGGTCGCTGGTGAAAAACTGTTTTTT. V and J are TRBV5-1 and TRBJ1-4; the match to TRBD1 covers 8 bases. Germline V lookup: CDR1 SGHRS, CDR2 YFSETQ. The CDR3 is 17 amino acids. V was clipped by 0 bases and J by 7 bases; unmatched bases: 11.